These 30 T cell receptor beta chains originate from one sample sequenced in a study of monozygotic twins with inflammatory bowel disease. TCRdb re-called the 5' RACE reads and gives one entry per CDR3 protein, without DNA. The sample totals about 440,000 distinct CDR3 sequences. Material for sequencing was blood. Source of these receptors: a human donor with ulcerative colitis or Crohn's disease, or a healthy co-twin of an affected twin (not recorded which).

The V and J genes are TRBV4-3 and TRBJ1-2; lacking DNA, the TRBD1 call made by TCRdb goes unchecked. CDR1 and CDR2 (germline): LGHNA, YSLEER. This CDR3 spans 15 amino acids. The CDR3 protein is CASSLLSGGIYGYTF.

This rearrangement joins TRBV5-1 to TRBJ1-1. Germline loops: CDR1 SGHRS, CDR2 YFSETQ. This CDR3 has 17 residues. This CDR3 reads CASSLQWSGTSNTEAFF.

The genes are TRBV21-1 and TRBJ1-5. TRBV21-1 is a documented pseudogene. This CDR3 contains 13 residues. CDR3 sequence reads: CASIKTGNQPQHF.

The chain joins TRBV9 to TRBJ1-2; TCRdb gives TRBD1 as the D gene, but with no DNA this cannot be confirmed. Germline V gene lookup returns CDR1 SGDLS and CDR2 YYNGEE. This CDR3 comprises 14 residues. The CDR3 here is CASSGTQGNYGYTF.

The chain recombines TRBV20-1 with TRBJ2-3; TCRdb's D call, TRBD2, is unchecked because there is no DNA. The CDR3 sequence is 17 residues long. In germline, CDR1 is DFQATT, CDR2 SNEGSKA (reference sequence). The CDR3 sequence is CSARLTKLAGVRGTQYF.

The chain employs TRBV5-1 and TRBJ2-7; TCRdb's D call of TRBD1 is untestable without DNA. CDR3 length equals 15 residues. Germline CDR1 SGHRS, CDR2 YFSETQ. The CDR3 spells CASSSQTGSSYEQYF.

The V call is TRBV20-1, the J call TRBJ2-1; TCRdb reports TRBD2, a call that lacks DNA to check it against. The CDR3 contains 16 residues. Germline V gives CDR1 DFQATT, CDR2 SNEGSKA (reference sequence). The CDR3 reads CSARDPAESPYNEQFF.

The CDR3 sequence: CASKGAGTGELFF. The chain carries TRBV11-3 and TRBJ2-2. The germline gives CDR1 SGHNT, CDR2 YENEEA. The CDR3 has 13 amino acids.

The CDR3 spells CASSNLAGSSNEQFF. The chain employs TRBV9 and TRBJ2-1; TCRdb returns TRBD2, unconfirmable since there is no DNA. The CDR3 loop spans 15 amino acids. Germline CDR1 is SGDLS and CDR2 is YYNGEE. Looking up the rest from reference TRBV9 and TRBJ2-1 gives the full variable domain: DSGVTQTPKHLITATGQRVTLRCSPRSGDLSVYWYQQSLDQGLQFLIQYYNGEERAKGNILERFSAQQFPDLHSELNLSSLELGDSALYFCASSNLAGSSNEQFFGPGTRLTVL.

The genes are TRBV7-2 and TRBJ2-3; TCRdb indicates TRBD1, and absent DNA this call remains unverified. The CDR3 covers 16 residues. CDR1 is SGHTA and CDR2 is FQGNSA in the germline V gene. The CDR3 sequence is CASSLVGTTSTDTQYF.

The genes are TRBV20-1 and TRBJ2-3; TCRdb's D gene call, TRBD1, goes unchecked for lack of DNA. Germline-derived CDR1 and CDR2 are DFQATT and SNEGSKA (reference sequence). This CDR3 comprises 13 residues. CDR3 sequence: CSGTGITTDTQYF.

The J gene is TRBJ2-2, the V gene TRBV6-5. Germline CDR1 MNHEY, CDR2 SVGAGI. The length of the CDR3 is 13 residues. This chain's CDR3 is CASSYPGTGELFF.

This sequence joins TRBV7-2 and TRBJ2-7; the TCRdb call, TRBD2, lacks DNA for checking. The CDR3 has 15 amino acids. From germline, CDR1 is SGHTA and CDR2 FQGNSA. The CDR3 loop reads CASSFWEGGVGEQYF.

The rearrangement uses TRBV27 and TRBJ2-5; with no DNA, the TCRdb D assignment of TRBD2 cannot be verified. The CDR3 extends over 15 amino acids. Germline CDR1 MNHEY, CDR2 SMNVEV (reference sequence). CDR3 region: CASRDREAPQETQYF.

This rearrangement joins TRBV3-1 to TRBJ2-3. Looked up from germline, CDR1 is LGHDT and CDR2 is YNNKEL (reference sequence). CDR3 length equals 16 residues. The CDR3 is CASSQYSGFRADTQYF.

The chain links TRBV7-2 to TRBJ2-7; TCRdb indicates TRBD1, and absent DNA this call remains unverified. This CDR3 is 14 amino acids long. Germline V CDR1 and CDR2: SGHTA, FQGNSA. CDR3 protein: CASGRGQGNYEQYF.

The chain carries TRBV4-1 and TRBJ1-1; there is no DNA to check the TCRdb D call of TRBD1. CDR1 and CDR2 from the germline V gene are MGHRA and YSYEKL. This CDR3 has 17 residues. CDR3 sequence: CASSLIILGTDNTEAFF.

The rearrangement uses TRBV28 and TRBJ1-1. Germline CDR1 is MDHEN and CDR2 is SYDVKM. This CDR3 region has 14 residues. This CDR3 is CASSLSEAGTEAFF.

J is TRBJ2-7 and V is TRBV18; TCRdb reports TRBD2, a call that lacks DNA to check it against. The CDR3 sequence is 14 residues long. Germline loops: CDR1 KGHSH, CDR2 LQKENI. The CDR3: CASSPMEGFGEQYF. Drawing the rest from reference TRBV18 and TRBJ2-7, the complete variable domain is NAGVMQNPRHLVRRRGQEARLRCSPMKGHSHVYWYRQLPEEGLKFMVYLQKENIIDESGMPKERFSAEFPKEGPSILRIQQVVRGDSAAYFCASSPMEGFGEQYFGPGTRLTVT.

The V gene is TRBV7-2, the J gene TRBJ2-1; TCRdb returns TRBD2, unconfirmable since there is no DNA. CDR3 length: 16 amino acids. Germline V gene data show CDR1 as SGHTA and CDR2 as FQGNSA. CDR3 protein: CALRARVVAGGYEQFF.

The V gene is TRBV11-2, the J gene TRBJ2-5. This CDR3 has 13 amino acids. The germline gives CDR1 SGHAT, CDR2 FQNNGV. The chain's CDR3 is CASSDTNAETQYF.

The chain links TRBV7-2 to TRBJ2-4; no DNA is available, so the TRBD1 call from TCRdb remains unchecked. The CDR3 totals 15 residues. Germline values: CDR1 SGHTA, CDR2 FQGNSA. Here the CDR3 reads CASSPPGQVKNIQYF.

The chain links TRBV2 to TRBJ2-7. The germline V gene has CDR1 SNHLY and CDR2 FYNNEI. The CDR3 has 12 amino acids. CDR3 sequence: CASSERQTGQYF.

This chain joins TRBV28 and TRBJ2-3; absent DNA, TCRdb's TRBD2 call cannot be checked. This CDR3 is 16 amino acids long. Germline V CDR1 and CDR2: MDHEN, SYDVKM. The CDR3 is CASSWASGMGTDTQYF. The variable domain in full, completed from reference TRBV28 and TRBJ2-3, reads DVKVTQSSRYLVKRTGEKVFLECVQDMDHENMFWYRQDPGLGLRLIYFSYDVKMKEKGDIPEGYSVSREKKERFSLILESASTNQTSMYLCASSWASGMGTDTQYFGPGTRLTVL.

The chain joins TRBV18 to TRBJ1-6; TCRdb gives TRBD1 as the D gene, but with no DNA this cannot be confirmed. The CDR3 is 16 residues long. Germline assignment: CDR1 KGHSH and CDR2 LQKENI. The CDR3 protein is CASSPIEQGVYSPLHF.

The chain employs TRBV10-3 and TRBJ1-1; TCRdb's D call, TRBD1, is unchecked because there is no DNA. In germline, CDR1 is ENHRY, CDR2 SYGVKD. This CDR3 spans 14 amino acids. The CDR3 spells CAISDSGTEAEAFF.

The chain links TRBV20-1 to TRBJ2-1; TCRdb's D call, TRBD2, is unchecked because there is no DNA. The CDR3 is 14 residues long. The germline CDR1 and CDR2 sequences are DFQATT and SNEGSKA (reference sequence). The CDR3: CSARGSSGYNEQFF.

The chain employs TRBV2 and TRBJ1-5; TCRdb proposes TRBD1, but this gene call is untestable without DNA. The CDR3 contains 14 residues. From germline, CDR1 is SNHLY and CDR2 FYNNEI. Here the CDR3 reads CASSAIRGRQPQHF.

This rearrangement joins TRBV6-2 or TRBV6-3 to TRBJ1-5. Germline CDR1 reads MNHEY; CDR2 reads SVGEGT. CDR3 length: 12 residues. The CDR3 protein is CASSYWEGPQHF.

The chain recombines TRBV12-3 or TRBV12-4 with TRBJ1-5; TCRdb selects TRBD1, and the lack of DNA leaves this call unchecked. The CDR3 runs 13 residues. CDR3: CASSLGGDQPQHF.